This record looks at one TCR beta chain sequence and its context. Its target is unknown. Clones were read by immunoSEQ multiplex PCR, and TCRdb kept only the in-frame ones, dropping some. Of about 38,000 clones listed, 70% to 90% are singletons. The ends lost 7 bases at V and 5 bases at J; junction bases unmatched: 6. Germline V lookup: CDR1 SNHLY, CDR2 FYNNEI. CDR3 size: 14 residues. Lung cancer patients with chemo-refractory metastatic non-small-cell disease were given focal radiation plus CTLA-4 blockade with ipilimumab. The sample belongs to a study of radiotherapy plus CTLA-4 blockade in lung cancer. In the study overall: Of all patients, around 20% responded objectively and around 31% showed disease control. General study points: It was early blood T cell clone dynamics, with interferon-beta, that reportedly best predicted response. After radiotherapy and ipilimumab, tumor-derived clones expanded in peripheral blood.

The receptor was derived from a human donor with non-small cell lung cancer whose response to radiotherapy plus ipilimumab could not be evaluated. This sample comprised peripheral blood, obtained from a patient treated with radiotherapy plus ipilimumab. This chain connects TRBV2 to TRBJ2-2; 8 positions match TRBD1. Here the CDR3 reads CASTRGRQTGELFF. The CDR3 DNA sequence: TGTGCCAGCACCAGGGGGCGACAGACCGGGGAGCTGTTTTTT.